This T cell receptor beta chain was found in a study of T cell responses to AZD1222 COVID-19 vaccine. Repertoires were generated with immunoSEQ multiplex PCR, while TCRdb's copy carries only in-frame clones and drops some. There are over 50,000 clones in the sample; about four fifths occur only once, and approximately 24% lies in the top ten. With 5 bases removed from V and 1 base from J, the gap between germline ends came to 9 bases. This CDR3 has 13 residues. Germline V gene lookup returns CDR1 MDHEN and CDR2 SYDVKM. The sequencing used peripheral blood, collected 28 days after the second AZD1222 dose. This receptor was identified in an adult who received the AZD1222 COVID-19 vaccine. The chain carries TRBV28 and TRBJ2-7; maybe TRBD1 (6 bases). Here the CDR3 reads CASSGQFSYEQYF. The CDR3 nucleotides read TGTGCCAGCAGTGGACAGTTTTCCTACGAGCAGTACTTC.